A selection of T cell receptor beta chains follows, all from one sample in a study of T cells in Graves' hyperthyroidism and ophthalmopathy. TCRdb independently ran MiXCR on the multiplex PCR reads; one entry per CDR3 protein. The profile shows 300,000 to 350,000 distinct CDR3 sequences, about 20% of them singletons. Input material: blood. The receptors come from a woman aged 45-60 years with Graves' hyperthyroidism. Both conserved end residues are part of each CDR3. Each record gives: CDR3 protein, CDR3 DNA, V gene, D gene, J gene, clone size. D genes are given only for firm matches. Size is omitted from some rows. Given values are once, few, many or a class for expanded clones.

CDR3: CATSRDSLAKNIQYF
DNA: TGTGCCACCAGCCGGGACAGTCTAGCCAAAAACATTCAGTACTTC
V: TRBV24-1
D: TRBD1
J: TRBJ2-4
size: few

CDR3: CAWSDLRTSYNEQYF
DNA: TGTGCCTGGAGTGATTTGCGGACCTCCTACAATGAGCAGTACTTC
V: TRBV30
D: .
J: TRBJ2-7
size: .

CDR3: CAIGTRGSETQYF
DNA: TGTGCCATAGGGACTCGGGGATCAGAGACCCAGTACTTC
V: TRBV7-9
D: .
J: TRBJ2-5
size: many

CDR3: CASSETDGGNIQYF
DNA: TGTGCCAGCAGTGAAACAGACGGGGGAAACATTCAGTACTTC
V: TRBV2
D: .
J: TRBJ2-4
size: many

CDR3: CSARDRQHYGYTF
DNA: TGCAGTGCTAGAGATCGGCAGCACTATGGCTACACCTTC
V: TRBV20-1
D: .
J: TRBJ1-2
size: .

CDR3: CASSLDQIGYEQYF
DNA: TGTGCCAGCAGCTTAGATCAGATAGGGTACGAGCAGTACTTC
V: TRBV11-2
D: .
J: TRBJ2-7
size: many

CDR3: CSASPPTSYETQYF
DNA: TGCAGTGCTTCTCCCCCTACTAGCTACGAGACCCAGTACTTC
V: TRBV20-1
D: .
J: TRBJ2-5
size: .

CDR3: CASSMAGGNSPLHF
DNA: TGTGCCAGCTCGATGGCCGGGGGCAATTCACCCCTCCACTTT
V: TRBV18
D: .
J: TRBJ1-6
size: many

CDR3: CASNGDSLREQYF
DNA: TGCGCCAGCAACGGGGACAGCCTCCGGGAGCAGTACTTC
V: TRBV5-1
D: TRBD1
J: TRBJ2-7
size: .

CDR3: CASSEAGSGNEQFF
DNA: TGTGCCAGCAGTGAAGCCGGGAGTGGGAATGAGCAGTTCTTC
V: TRBV2
D: .
J: TRBJ2-1
size: many

CDR3: CSARRQEGNEKLFF
DNA: TGCAGTGCTAGACGACAGGAAGGGAATGAAAAACTGTTTTTT
V: TRBV20-1
D: .
J: TRBJ1-4
size: many

CDR3: CSATIAGVIYEQYF
DNA: TGCAGTGCTACTATAGCGGGAGTTATCTACGAGCAGTACTTC
V: TRBV20-1
D: TRBD2
J: TRBJ2-7
size: .

CDR3: CASTNTGAAKLFF
DNA: TGTGCCAGCACCAATACAGGGGCTGCAAAACTGTTTTTT
V: TRBV2
D: TRBD1
J: TRBJ1-4
size: .

CDR3: CSALLISGAAKNIQYF
DNA: TGCAGTGCCCTCCTTATAAGCGGGGCGGCCAAAAACATTCAGTACTTC
V: TRBV20-1
D: TRBD2
J: TRBJ2-4
size: few

CDR3: CASSQALGQTNTEAFF
DNA: TGCGCCAGCAGCCAAGCCCTAGGGCAGACGAACACTGAAGCTTTCTTT
V: TRBV4-1
D: .
J: TRBJ1-1
size: .

CDR3: CASSQTGTRSYNEQFF
DNA: TGTGCCAGCAGCCAAACTGGGACACGCTCCTACAATGAGCAGTTCTTC
V: TRBV28
D: .
J: TRBJ2-1
size: .

CDR3: CASSTPGAGETQYF
DNA: TGTGCCAGCAGTACTCCGGGGGCAGGGGAGACCCAGTACTTC
V: TRBV28
D: .
J: TRBJ2-5
size: .